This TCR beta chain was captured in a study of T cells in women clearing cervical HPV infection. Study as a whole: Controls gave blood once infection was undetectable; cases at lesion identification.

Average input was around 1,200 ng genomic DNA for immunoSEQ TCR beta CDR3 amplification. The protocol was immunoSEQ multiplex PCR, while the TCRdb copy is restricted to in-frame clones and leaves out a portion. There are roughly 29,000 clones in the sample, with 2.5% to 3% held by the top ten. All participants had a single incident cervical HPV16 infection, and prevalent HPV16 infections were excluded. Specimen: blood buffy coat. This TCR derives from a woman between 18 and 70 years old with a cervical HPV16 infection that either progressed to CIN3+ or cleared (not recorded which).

This chain's CDR3 is CASSLSSYGQYF. CDR3 DNA, as far as it was read: TGTGCCAGCAGCCTTTCAAGCTATGGT. The chain employs TRBV7-9 and TRBJ2-4; D gene ambiguous. The read finishes 3 residues shy of the CDR3 end, and the germline J gene is used to complete it. CDR1 is SEHNR, CDR2 FQNEAQ, per germline (reference sequence). The CDR3 length is 12 residues.